Shown below are 21 T cell receptor beta chains from a single sample sequenced in a study of T-cell reconstitution after alpha-beta-depleted transplantation in children. Unique molecular identifiers were used in preparing the TCRbeta library. TCRdb recomputed calls from the PCR reads with MiXCR, one row per CDR3 protein. This table holds 640,000 or so distinct CDR3 sequences, around 16% found once. This sample comprised PBMCs from the stem cell graft donor, obtained from the stem cell graft. These receptors originate from a human donor who donated a stem cell graft to a child with acute myeloid leukemia.

In its sample, this clonotype was seen a few times. This chain links TRBV25-1 with TRBJ2-3; the match to TRBD2 covers 11 bases. The V segment lost 3 bases and the J segment 4 bases; nucleotides outside the gene matches: 3. Per germline, CDR1 MGHDK and CDR2 SYGVNS. The CDR3 covers 15 residues. The DNA of the CDR3 is TGTGCCAGCAGTGATAGCGGGGGGGTTTCAGATACGCAGTATTTT. Translation gives CASSDSGGVSDTQYF.

In DNA, the CDR3 is TGTGCCAGCAGCCTCCGACAACTTTACAATGAGCAGTTCTTC. Translating gives CASSLRQLYNEQFF. V is TRBV7-2 and J is TRBJ2-1; D unclear. Germline V gene lookup returns CDR1 SGHTA and CDR2 FQGNSA. The V and J ends lost 5 bases and 4 bases respectively, with 12 bases between them. CDR3 length: 14 residues. Looking up the rest from reference TRBV7-2 and TRBJ2-1 gives the full variable domain: GAGVSQSPSNKVTEKGKDVELRCDPISGHTALYWYRQSLGQGLEFLIYFQGNSAPDKSGLPSDRFSAERTGGSVSTLTIQRTQQEDSAVYLCASSLRQLYNEQFFGPGTRLTVL.

The chain joins TRBV5-1 to TRBJ2-7, with TRBD1 matching over 7 bases. Germline V gene sequence: CDR1 SGHRS, CDR2 YFSETQ. J gave up 5 bases and V 5 bases, and 7 bases lay outside the gene matches. The CDR3 runs 13 residues. The CDR3 reads CASRPADRDEQYF. CDR3 in DNA: TGCGCCAGCAGACCTGCCGACAGGGACGAGCAGTACTTC.

This clonotype was seen only a few times. The gene calls are TRBV6-1 and TRBJ1-1, with TRBD1 identical over 8 bases. The CDR3 totals 16 residues. From germline, CDR1 is MNHNS and CDR2 SASEGT. Trimming at V came to 8 bases and at J to 2 bases, leaving 13 bases not matched to a gene. This chain's CDR3 is CASRGQGQGPNTEAFF. The CDR3 DNA follows: TGTGCCAGCCGCGGACAGGGCCAGGGTCCTAACACTGAAGCTTTCTTT.

This rearrangement joins TRBV6-1 to TRBJ2-2; D gene unclear. This CDR3 comprises 13 residues. Germline V gene sequence: CDR1 MNHNS, CDR2 SASEGT. Trimming cost V 7 bases and J 6 bases, with 12 bases left between them. CDR3: CASMTPRAGELFF. The DNA of the CDR3 is TGTGCCAGCATGACACCACGAGCCGGGGAGCTGTTTTTT.

The genes are TRBV6-6 and TRBJ1-5, with a weak D call TRBD1 (6 bases). CDR3 length: 13 residues. Trimming shortened V by 4 bases and J by 7 bases, and 11 bases separated the two germline ends. Germline CDR1 is MNHNY and CDR2 is SVGAGI (reference sequence). The CDR3 coding sequence is TGTGCCAGCAGTTGGATTAGGGGGCAGCCCCAGCATTTT. Protein: CASSWIRGQPQHF.

There are a few counts of this clonotype. The chain couples TRBV20-1 to TRBJ2-5; the D gene is possibly TRBD2 (7 bases). This CDR3 is 17 amino acids long. Trimming took 5 bases from V and 1 from J, leaving 23 bases between them. Germline CDR1 is DFQATT and CDR2 is SNEGSKA (reference sequence). The CDR3 sequence: CSAPKGGAGFTQETQYF. As DNA, the CDR3 is TGCAGTGCTCCAAAAGGGGGAGCGGGGTTTACCCAAGAGACCCAGTACTTC.

This clonotype came up a few times. The chain links TRBV5-1 to TRBJ1-4; 7 bases are a match to TRBD1. The CDR3 has 14 residues. V gave up 4 bases and J gave up 5 bases; unmatched junction bases: 5. CDR1 is SGHRS, CDR2 YFSETQ, per germline. CDR3: CASSNGDRNEKLFF. The CDR3 DNA is TGCGCCAGCAGCAACGGGGACAGAAATGAAAAACTGTTTTTT. Supplemented by reference TRBV5-1 and TRBJ1-4, the full variable domain reads KAGVTQTPRYLIKTRGQQVTLSCSPISGHRSVSWYQQTPGQGLQFLFEYFSETQRNKGNFPGRFSGRQFSNSRSEMNVSTLELGDSALYLCASSNGDRNEKLFFGSGTQLSVL.

The table lists this clonotype with many counts. The chain carries TRBV29-1 and TRBJ1-1; possibly TRBD1 for D (6 bases). Trimming took 4 bases from V and 2 from J, leaving 11 bases between them. CDR3 length: 13 amino acids. The germline gives CDR1 SQVTM, CDR2 ANQGSEA. The CDR3 nucleotides are TGCAGCGTTGCCCGTGGGGGCAACACTGAAGCTTTCTTT. This translates into CSVARGGNTEAFF.

The rearrangement uses TRBV20-1 and TRBJ2-3; D unresolved. V was trimmed by 3 bases and J by 3 bases, leaving 22 bases between them. The length of the CDR3 is 17 residues. CDR1 DFQATT and CDR2 SNEGSKA come from the germline V gene (reference sequence). CDR3 DNA sequence: TGCAGTGCTAGTGACACAATTCAGATGCTTCTAACAGATACGCAGTATTTT. This translates into CSASDTIQMLLTDTQYF.

This clonotype was observed many times. The J gene is TRBJ2-1, the V gene TRBV7-9; TRBD2 matches at 12 bases. Germline V lookup: CDR1 SEHNR, CDR2 FQNEAQ (reference sequence). The V segment lost 8 bases and the J segment 4 bases; nucleotides outside the gene matches: 6. The CDR3 length is 15 residues. CDR3 protein: CASRVTSGGYNEQFF. CDR3 bases: TGTGCCAGCCGTGTTACTAGCGGGGGGTACAATGAGCAGTTCTTC.

This clonotype was recorded many times. J is TRBJ2-1 and V is TRBV12-3 or TRBV12-4; 7 nucleotides line up with TRBD2. This CDR3 spans 14 amino acids. V gave up 7 bases and J gave up 2 bases; unmatched junction bases: 5. CDR3 protein: CASMSGETYNEQFF. CDR3 DNA: TGTGCCAGCATGAGCGGGGAAACCTACAATGAGCAGTTCTTC.

The table lists this clonotype with a few counts. This chain joins TRBV7-9 and TRBJ1-6; TRBD1 matches 9 bases. V lost 5 bases to trimming and J lost 9 bases; unmatched junction nucleotides: 8. The CDR3 runs 15 residues. Germline V gives CDR1 SEHNR, CDR2 FQNEAQ (reference sequence). The CDR3 region is CASSRSGQGFSPLHF. The CDR3 region has the DNA TGTGCCAGCAGCAGATCGGGACAGGGATTTTCACCCCTCCACTTT.

In its sample, this clonotype was seen a few times. The CDR3 nucleotides are TGTGCCAGCAGCAGGGAGGGGTTCACTGAAGCTTTCTTT. As protein: CASSREGFTEAFF. The gene calls are TRBV9 and TRBJ1-1; D might be TRBD1 (5 bases). Germline values: CDR1 SGDLS, CDR2 YYNGEE. The length of the CDR3 is 13 residues. The V end lost 4 bases, the J end lost 4 bases, and 11 bases lay between the germline ends.

CDR3 protein: CASTPGGDQPQHF. The CDR3 DNA is TGTGCCAGCACTCCAGGGGGGGATCAGCCCCAGCATTTT. The genes are TRBV28 and TRBJ1-5, with TRBD1 identical over 7 bases. Germline assignment: CDR1 MDHEN and CDR2 SYDVKM. The trim removed 7 bases at V and 5 bases at J, leaving 5 bases unmatched. The length of the CDR3 is 13 residues.

This rearrangement joins TRBV7-2 to TRBJ2-5, with a weak D call TRBD1 (6 bases). The CDR3 contains 15 residues. Between the trimmed V and J ends, which lost 1 base and 2 bases, there was a span of 11 bases. Germline V gene sequence: CDR1 SGHTA, CDR2 FQGNSA. CDR3 coding DNA: TGTGCCAGCAGCTTAGTCGTAGGGGGTCAAGAGACCCAGTACTTC. Amino acid sequence: CASSLVVGGQETQYF.

The chain joins TRBV30 to TRBJ2-7, with D hard to call. The CDR3 runs to 13 residues. V gave up 0 bases and J gave up 3 bases, with 9 bases separating them. Germline V gene sequence: CDR1 GTSNPN, CDR2 SVGIG (reference sequence). The CDR3 sequence is CAWSVAGRYEQYF. For the CDR3, the DNA is TGTGCCTGGAGTGTAGCCGGACGCTACGAGCAGTACTTC.

The sample holds a few counts of this clonotype. This chain links TRBV4-3 with TRBJ1-1; D is possibly TRBD1 (5 bases). The CDR3 covers 15 residues. With 0 bases removed from V and 3 bases from J, the gap between germline ends came to 11 bases. Per the germline V gene, CDR1 is LGHNA and CDR2 is YSLEER. The CDR3 here is CASSQEALGDTEAFF. As DNA, the CDR3 is TGCGCCAGCAGCCAAGAAGCCCTAGGGGACACTGAAGCTTTCTTT.

The table lists this clonotype with many counts. This chain links TRBV20-1 with TRBJ1-2; 7 bases fit TRBD1. Germline V CDR1 and CDR2: DFQATT, SNEGSKA (reference sequence). With 5 bases clipped from V and 1 base from J, the junction kept 1 base outside the gene matches. This CDR3 spans 12 amino acids. The CDR3: CSAGTDNYGYTF. As DNA, the CDR3 is TGCAGTGCTGGGACAGATAACTATGGCTACACCTTC.

In its sample, this clonotype was seen a few times. The rearrangement joins TRBV30 to TRBJ1-5, with a tentative D call TRBD1 (6 bases). Germline V lookup: CDR1 GTSNPN, CDR2 SVGIG (reference sequence). CDR3 size: 15 residues. Trimming took 0 bases from V and 7 from J, leaving 16 bases between them. The CDR3 bases are TGTGCCTGGAGTGTAGGGGGGGGTGTCGGGCAGCCCCAGCATTTT. Translating gives CAWSVGGGVGQPQHF.

This clonotype is a singleton in its sample. The CDR3 loop is CASRTVLDEQYV. The CDR3 DNA is TGCGCCAGCAGGACCGTGTTGGACGAGCAGTACGTC. The rearrangement uses TRBV10-1 and TRBJ2-7; D is undetermined. The CDR3 loop spans 12 amino acids. The V gene's germline CDR1 is WNHNN and CDR2 SYGVQD (reference sequence). The V end lost 6 bases, the J end lost 5 bases, and 11 bases lay between the germline ends.